This TCR beta chain was recovered during a study of OX40 agonist ivuxolimab in advanced cancers. Study summary: Aged about 20 to 80 with a mean of approximately 57 years, they were approximately 80% male.

The V gene lost 0 bases and the J gene lost 5 bases, with 10 bases spanning the gap. The CDR3 is 14 residues long. CDR1 is LGHNA and CDR2 is YNFKEQ in the germline V gene. The data were produced by immunoSEQ multiplex PCR, yet TCRdb's version contains in-frame clones alone and is incomplete. The table has tens of thousands of clones, around nine tenths seen once; the top ten hold 0.4% to 0.55%. Peripheral blood came from all dose cohorts at three timepoints. The starting material was CD4+ or CD8+ T cells sorted from blood, obtained in a trial of the OX40 agonist ivuxolimab. The sequence was obtained from an adult with an advanced solid tumor such as melanoma, head and neck, liver or kidney cancer. The rearrangement joins TRBV4-2 to TRBJ2-5; no firm D call. The CDR3 sequence is CASSQDPKWETQYF. The CDR3 nucleotides read TGTGCCAGCAGCCAAGATCCCAAGTGGGAGACCCAGTACTTC.